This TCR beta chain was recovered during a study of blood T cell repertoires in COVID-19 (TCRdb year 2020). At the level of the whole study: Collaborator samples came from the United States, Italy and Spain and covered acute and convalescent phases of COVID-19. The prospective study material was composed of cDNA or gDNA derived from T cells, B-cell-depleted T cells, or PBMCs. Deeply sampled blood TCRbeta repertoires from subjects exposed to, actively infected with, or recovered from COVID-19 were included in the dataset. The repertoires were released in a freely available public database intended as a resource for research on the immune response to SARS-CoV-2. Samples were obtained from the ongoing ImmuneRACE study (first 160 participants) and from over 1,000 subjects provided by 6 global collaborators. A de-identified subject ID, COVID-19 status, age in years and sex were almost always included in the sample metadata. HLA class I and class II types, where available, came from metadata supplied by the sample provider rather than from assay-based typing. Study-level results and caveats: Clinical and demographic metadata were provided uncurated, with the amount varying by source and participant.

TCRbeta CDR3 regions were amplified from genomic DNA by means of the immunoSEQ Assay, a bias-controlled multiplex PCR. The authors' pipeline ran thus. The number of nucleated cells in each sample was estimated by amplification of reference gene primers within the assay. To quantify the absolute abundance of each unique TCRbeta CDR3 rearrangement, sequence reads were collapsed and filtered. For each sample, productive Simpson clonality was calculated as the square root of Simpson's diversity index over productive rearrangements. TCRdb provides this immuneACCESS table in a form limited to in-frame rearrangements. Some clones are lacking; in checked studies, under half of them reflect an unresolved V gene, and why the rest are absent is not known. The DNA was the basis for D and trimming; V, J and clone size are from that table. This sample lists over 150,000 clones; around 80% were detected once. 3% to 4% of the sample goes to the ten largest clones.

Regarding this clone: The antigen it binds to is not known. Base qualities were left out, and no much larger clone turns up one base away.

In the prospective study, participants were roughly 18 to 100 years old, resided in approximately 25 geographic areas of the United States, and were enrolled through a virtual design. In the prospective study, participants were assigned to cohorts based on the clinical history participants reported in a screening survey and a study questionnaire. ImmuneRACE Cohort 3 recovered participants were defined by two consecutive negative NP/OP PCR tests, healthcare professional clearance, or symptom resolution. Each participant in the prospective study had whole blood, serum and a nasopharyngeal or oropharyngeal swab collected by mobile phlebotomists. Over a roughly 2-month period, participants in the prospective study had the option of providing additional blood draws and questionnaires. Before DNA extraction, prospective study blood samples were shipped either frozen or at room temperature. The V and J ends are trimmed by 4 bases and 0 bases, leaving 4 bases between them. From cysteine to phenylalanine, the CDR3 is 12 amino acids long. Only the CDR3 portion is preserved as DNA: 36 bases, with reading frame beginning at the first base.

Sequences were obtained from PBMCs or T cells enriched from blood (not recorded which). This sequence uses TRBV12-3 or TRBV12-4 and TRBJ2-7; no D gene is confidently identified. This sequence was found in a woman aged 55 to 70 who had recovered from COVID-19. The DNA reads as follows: TGTGCCAGCAGTTCCCACTCCTACGAGCAGTACTTC. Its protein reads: CASSSHSYEQYF.